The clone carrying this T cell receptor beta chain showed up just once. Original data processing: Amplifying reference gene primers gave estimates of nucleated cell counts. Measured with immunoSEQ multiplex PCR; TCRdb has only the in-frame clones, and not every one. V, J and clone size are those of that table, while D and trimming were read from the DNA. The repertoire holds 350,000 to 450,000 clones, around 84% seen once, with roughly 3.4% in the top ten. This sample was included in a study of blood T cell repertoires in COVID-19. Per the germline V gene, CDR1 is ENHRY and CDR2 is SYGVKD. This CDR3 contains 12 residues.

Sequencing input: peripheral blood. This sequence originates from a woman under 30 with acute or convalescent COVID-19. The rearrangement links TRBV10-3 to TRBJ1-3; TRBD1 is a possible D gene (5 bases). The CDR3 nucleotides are TGTGCAGTTAGCAGGGTCGGAAACACCATATATTTT. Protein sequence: CAVSRVGNTIYF.